A single sample gave rise to the 7 T cell receptor beta chains below, sequenced in a study of vaccination effects on CD4 cells after COVID-19. Expansion of antigen-specific CD4+ T cells with viral peptide pools was carried out by the ViraFEST assay before sequencing. Culture lasted under 13 days before CD4+ T cell isolation. Participants each got two BNT162b2 or mRNA-1273 vaccine doses. Using immunoSEQ multiplex PCR, the repertoire was profiled, and TCRdb retains in-frame clones only, with some absent. The table includes 65,000 to 75,000 clones, 70% to 85% detected once. These receptors are not linked to any known antigen. Sequencing used CD4+ T cells from PBMCs cultured with HCoV-229E spike peptides, obtained after COVID-19 vaccination. These TCRs come from a human donor who received a COVID-19 vaccine.

The chain has TRBV20-1 and TRBJ1-2; D is unclear. Germline V lookup: CDR1 DFQATT, CDR2 SNEGSKA (reference sequence). The V and J ends lost 2 bases and 4 bases respectively, with 5 bases between them. This CDR3 spans 11 amino acids. In nucleotides, the CDR3 is TGCAGTGCTAGACAGCTCTATGGCTACACCTTC. Amino acid sequence: CSARQLYGYTF.

The chain employs TRBV9 and TRBJ1-2; D gene uncertain. Germline V gene sequence: CDR1 SGDLS, CDR2 YYNGEE. V was clipped by 1 base and J by 4 bases, with 8 bases between them. CDR3 size: 13 residues. DNA for the CDR3: TGTGCCAGCAGCGTAACCAGCGGCTATGGCTACACCTTC. This codes for CASSVTSGYGYTF. Full variable domain (rest looked up from reference TRBV9 and TRBJ1-2): DSGVTQTPKHLITATGQRVTLRCSPRSGDLSVYWYQQSLDQGLQFLIQYYNGEERAKGNILERFSAQQFPDLHSELNLSSLELGDSALYFCASSVTSGYGYTFGSGTRLTVV.

The chain couples TRBV4-2 to TRBJ2-5; the D call may be TRBD1 or TRBD2 (7 bases each). Germline values: CDR1 LGHNA, CDR2 YNFKEQ. This CDR3 spans 17 amino acids. V lost 4 bases and J lost 10, with 28 bases in between. The CDR3 bases are TGTGCCAGCAGCCCAGGGGGTACAGCGGGGCGAGATGCGGGCCAGTACTTC. Protein sequence: CASSPGGTAGRDAGQYF.

This chain connects TRBV28 to TRBJ1-2; TRBD1 might be the D (6 bases). Deletions cut 7 bases from V and 6 bases from J, with 15 bases between. Germline assignment: CDR1 MDHEN and CDR2 SYDVKM. CDR3 size: 13 residues. The CDR3 sequence is CASITGTRDGYTF. In DNA form, the CDR3 reads TGTGCCAGCATCACCGGGACACGGGATGGCTACACCTTC.

The genes are TRBV6-5 and TRBJ2-7, with D tentatively TRBD1 (7 bases). V lost 8 bases and J lost 3, with 20 bases in between. The germline gives CDR1 MNHEY, CDR2 SVGAGI. CDR3 size: 15 residues. The chain's CDR3 is CASGPSHQGGYEQYV. CDR3 sequence (DNA): TGTGCCAGCGGACCTTCCCACCAGGGGGGCTACGAGCAGTACGTC.

The chain couples TRBV5-1 to TRBJ1-6; D ambiguous. The CDR3 consists of 13 residues. V dropped 6 bases and J dropped 9 bases, with 13 bases sitting between them. Germline V gene lookup returns CDR1 SGHRS and CDR2 YFSETQ. CDR3 loop: CASKLEGSSPLHF. The CDR3 coding sequence is TGCGCCAGCAAATTAGAGGGTAGTTCACCCCTCCACTTT.

This clone was recorded only once. The rearrangement uses TRBV3-1 (or the pseudogene TRBV3-2) and TRBJ2-7; no reliable D call. The CDR3 is 12 residues long. CDR1 LGHDT and CDR2 YNNKEL come from the germline V gene (reference sequence). Deletions cut 2 bases from V and 6 bases from J, with 8 bases between. The CDR3 reads CASSQLSGEQYV. DNA of the CDR3: TGTGCCAGCAGCCAATTGTCAGGCGAGCAGTACGTC.